Shown below are 16 T cell receptor beta chains from a single sample sequenced in a study of Ad26.COV2.S vaccination and SARS-CoV-2 variants. Assay used: immunoSEQ multiplex PCR; TCRdb lists only in-frame clones, some missing. Here the sample spans approximately 90,000 clones, approximately 81% being singletons. The input for sequencing was peripheral blood, taken after recovery from COVID-19. All receptors come from a human donor who had recovered from COVID-19.

The chain has TRBV6-2 or TRBV6-3 and TRBJ2-7; D might be TRBD1 (6 bases). There are 16 residues in the CDR3. The germline V gene has CDR1 MNHEY and CDR2 SVGEGT. Trimming shortened V by 2 bases and J by 5 bases, and 19 bases separated the two germline ends. CDR3 amino acids: CASSYRTTGGKDEQYF. In DNA form, the CDR3 reads TGTGCCAGCAGTTACAGAACGACAGGCGGTAAAGACGAGCAGTACTTC.

Concerning this clone itself: The same CDR3 also results from other DNA sequences found in this sample. The chain joins TRBV12-3 or TRBV12-4 to TRBJ1-1, with D perhaps TRBD1 (5 bases). The CDR3 covers 12 residues. V was trimmed by 3 bases and J by 4 bases, leaving 6 bases between them. CDR3 nucleotide sequence: TGTGCCAGCAGTTTGCAGGGCACTGAAGCTTTCTTT. Amino acid sequence: CASSLQGTEAFF.

The V call is TRBV7-3, the J call TRBJ2-2; D remains ambiguous. Trimming removed 5 bases from V and 4 bases from J, with 8 bases in between. Germline CDR1 and CDR2: SGHTA and FQGTGA. The CDR3 runs to 13 residues. CDR3 residues: CASSLQSTGELFF. The CDR3 DNA is TGTGCCAGCAGCCTCCAGAGCACCGGGGAGCTGTTTTTT.

The V gene is TRBV5-8, the J gene TRBJ2-7; tentatively, D is TRBD2 (5 bases). This CDR3 has 13 residues. Per the germline V gene, CDR1 is SGHTS and CDR2 is YDEGEE. The V end was cut by 7 bases, the J end by 2 bases, with 13 bases between. CDR3 sequence (DNA): TGTGCCAGCCCCGCCCCACTAGCCTACGAGCAGTACTTC. It specifies CASPAPLAYEQYF. The variable domain in full, completed from reference TRBV5-8 and TRBJ2-7, reads EAGVTQSPTHLIKTRGQQATLRCSPISGHTSVYWYQQALGLGLQFLLWYDEGEERNRGNFPPRFSGRQFPNYSSELNVNALELEDSALYLCASPAPLAYEQYFGPGTRLTVT.

The chain employs TRBV7-9 and TRBJ1-1; D is unresolved. CDR1 and CDR2 from the germline V gene are SEHNR and FQNEAQ (reference sequence). The CDR3 is 13 amino acids. The V gene lost 7 bases and the J gene lost 5 bases, with 14 bases spanning the gap. The CDR3: CASTPQGETEAFF. CDR3 DNA sequence: TGTGCCAGCACCCCCCAAGGCGAAACTGAAGCTTTCTTT.

In this sample, this clone turned up a few times. The rearrangement links TRBV4-3 to TRBJ1-5; no firm D call. V was pared by 0 bases and J by 6 bases, with 12 bases between. Germline assignment: CDR1 LGHNA and CDR2 YSLEER. The CDR3 loop spans 15 amino acids. CDR3 residues: CASSQDSRASQPQHF. CDR3 DNA sequence: TGCGCCAGCAGCCAAGACAGCCGGGCCAGTCAGCCCCAGCATTTT.

This chain connects TRBV19 to TRBJ1-2; D is unclear. Germline loops: CDR1 LNHDA, CDR2 SQIVND (reference sequence). Deletions cut 10 bases from V and 5 bases from J, with 17 bases between. CDR3 length: 13 residues. DNA of the CDR3: TGTGCCACCCGGTTTACAGAGACGTATGGCTACACCTTC. Its translation: CATRFTETYGYTF.

The rearrangement links TRBV28 to TRBJ2-7; D unresolved. This CDR3 is 12 amino acids long. V was trimmed by 5 bases and J by 4 bases, leaving 9 bases between them. Per the germline V gene, CDR1 is MDHEN and CDR2 is SYDVKM. The CDR3 protein is CASSGYTYEQYF. For the CDR3, the DNA is TGTGCCAGCAGTGGATATACGTACGAGCAGTACTTC.

V gene TRBV6-5 combines with J gene TRBJ2-7; 11 positions match TRBD2. J gave up 2 bases and V 6 bases, and 6 bases lay outside the gene matches. The germline CDR1 and CDR2 sequences are MNHEY and SVGAGI. CDR3 size: 15 residues. CDR3 in DNA: TGTGCCAGCAGCCTGACTAGCGGGAACCCCTACGAGCAGTACTTC. It translates to CASSLTSGNPYEQYF.

The rearrangement links TRBV7-9 to TRBJ2-7, with D maybe TRBD2 (5 bases). The CDR3 runs to 13 residues. Trimming shortened V by 5 bases and J by 2 bases, and 10 bases separated the two germline ends. Germline loops: CDR1 SEHNR, CDR2 FQNEAQ (reference sequence). In nucleotides, the CDR3 is TGTGCCAGCAGCGGTAGCGCGACCTACGAGCAGTACTTC. It specifies CASSGSATYEQYF.

V usage is TRBV14 and J usage is TRBJ2-5; 8 bases agree with TRBD2. This CDR3 spans 15 amino acids. The germline CDR1 and CDR2 sequences are SGHDN and FVKESK. V lost 1 base and J lost 1; bases outside the gene matches: 2. The CDR3 DNA reads as TGTGCCAGCAGCCAAGCGAGCGGGAGCCAAGAGACCCAGTACTTC. Translating it yields CASSQASGSQETQYF.

The rearrangement uses TRBV9 and TRBJ2-1; D is unclear. CDR1 is SGDLS and CDR2 is YYNGEE in the germline V gene. Trimming took off 2 bases at V and 0 bases at J, with 9 bases between the two ends. This CDR3 has 15 amino acids. The CDR3 bases are TGTGCCAGCAGCGTCGACATCCCCTCCTACAATGAGCAGTTCTTC. This codes for CASSVDIPSYNEQFF.

The gene calls are TRBV7-6 and TRBJ1-1, with a tentative D call TRBD1 (6 bases). The germline CDR1 and CDR2 sequences are SGHVS and FNYEAQ. V lost 0 bases and J lost 5, with 13 bases in between. The CDR3 has 15 amino acids. CDR3 coding DNA: TGTGCCAGCAGCTTAGCAGCGACAGGTCTAACTGAAGCTTTCTTT. This sequence encodes CASSLAATGLTEAFF.

The chain recombines TRBV14 with TRBJ1-1, with D maybe TRBD1 (5 bases). The ends were cut back, 0 bases at V and 1 base at J, with 15 bases in the middle. The CDR3 runs to 17 residues. CDR1 and CDR2 from the germline V gene are SGHDN and FVKESK. CDR3 in amino acids: CASSQDRARGGNTEAFF. CDR3 DNA sequence: TGTGCCAGCAGCCAAGATCGAGCACGGGGGGGGAACACTGAAGCTTTCTTT. The complete variable domain, with remaining parts taken from reference TRBV14 and TRBJ1-1, reads EAGVTQFPSHSVIEKGQTVTLRCDPISGHDNLYWYRRVMGKEIKFLLHFVKESKQDESGMPNNRFLAERTGGTYSTLKVQPAELEDSGVYFCASSQDRARGGNTEAFFGQGTRLTVV.

The V call is TRBV6-2 or TRBV6-3, the J call TRBJ2-3; the D is unclear. In germline, CDR1 is MNHEY, CDR2 SVGEGT. This CDR3 has 11 amino acids. The V and J ends lost 3 bases and 5 bases respectively, with 3 bases between them. CDR3 DNA: TGTGCCAGCAGTTATGAAGATACGCAGTATTTT. Translation: CASSYEDTQYF.

This rearrangement joins TRBV7-9 to TRBJ1-5, with D possibly matching TRBD1 (5 bases). From germline, CDR1 is SEHNR and CDR2 FQNEAQ (reference sequence). This CDR3 has 17 amino acids. The V end lost 1 base, the J end lost 5 bases, and 18 bases lay between the germline ends. In DNA form, the CDR3 reads TGTGCCAGCAGCTTAGACGGGGGATTCGGTATGGATCAGCCCCAGCATTTT. Amino acid sequence: CASSLDGGFGMDQPQHF.